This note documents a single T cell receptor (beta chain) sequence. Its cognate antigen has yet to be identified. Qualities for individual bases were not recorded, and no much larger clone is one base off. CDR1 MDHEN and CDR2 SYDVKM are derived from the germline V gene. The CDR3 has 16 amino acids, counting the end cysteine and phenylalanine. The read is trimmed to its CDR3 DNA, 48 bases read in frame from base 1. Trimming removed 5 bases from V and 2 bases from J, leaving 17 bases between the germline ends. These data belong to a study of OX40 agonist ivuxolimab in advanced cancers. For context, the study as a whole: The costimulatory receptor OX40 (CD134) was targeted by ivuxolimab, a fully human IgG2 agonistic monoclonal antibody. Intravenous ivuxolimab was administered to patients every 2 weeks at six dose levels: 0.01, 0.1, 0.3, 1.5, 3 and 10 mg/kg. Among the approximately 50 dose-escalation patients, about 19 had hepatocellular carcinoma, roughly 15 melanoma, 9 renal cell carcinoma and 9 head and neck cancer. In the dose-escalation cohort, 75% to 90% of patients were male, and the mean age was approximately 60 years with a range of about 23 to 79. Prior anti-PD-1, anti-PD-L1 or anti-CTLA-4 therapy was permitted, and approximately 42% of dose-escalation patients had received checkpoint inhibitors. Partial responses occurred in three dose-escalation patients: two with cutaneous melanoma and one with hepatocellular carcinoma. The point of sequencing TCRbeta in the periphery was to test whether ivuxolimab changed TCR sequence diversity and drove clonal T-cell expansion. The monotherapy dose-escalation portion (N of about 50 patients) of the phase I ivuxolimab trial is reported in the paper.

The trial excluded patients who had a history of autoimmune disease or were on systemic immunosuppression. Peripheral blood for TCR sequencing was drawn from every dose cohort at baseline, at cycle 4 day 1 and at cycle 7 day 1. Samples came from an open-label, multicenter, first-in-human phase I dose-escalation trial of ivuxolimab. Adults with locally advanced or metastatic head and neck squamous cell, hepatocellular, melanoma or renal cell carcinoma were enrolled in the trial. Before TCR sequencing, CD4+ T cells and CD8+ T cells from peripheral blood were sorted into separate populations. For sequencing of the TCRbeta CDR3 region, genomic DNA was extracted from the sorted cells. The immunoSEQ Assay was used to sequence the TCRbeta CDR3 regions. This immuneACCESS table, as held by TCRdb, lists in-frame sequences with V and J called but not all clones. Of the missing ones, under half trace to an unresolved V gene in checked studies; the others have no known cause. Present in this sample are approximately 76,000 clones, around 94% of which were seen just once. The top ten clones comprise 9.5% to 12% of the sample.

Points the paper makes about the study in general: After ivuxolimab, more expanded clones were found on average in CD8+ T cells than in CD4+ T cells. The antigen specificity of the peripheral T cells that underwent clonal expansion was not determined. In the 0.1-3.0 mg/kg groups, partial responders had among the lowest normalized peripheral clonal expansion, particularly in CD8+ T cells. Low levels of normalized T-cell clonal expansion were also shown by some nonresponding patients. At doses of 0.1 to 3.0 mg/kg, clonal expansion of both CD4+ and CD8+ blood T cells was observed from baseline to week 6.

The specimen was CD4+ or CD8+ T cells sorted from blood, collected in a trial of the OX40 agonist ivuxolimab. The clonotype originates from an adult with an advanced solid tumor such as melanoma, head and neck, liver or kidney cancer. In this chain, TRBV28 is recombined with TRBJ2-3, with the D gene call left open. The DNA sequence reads TGTGCCAGCAGTCGCCCAGGTGAGGCCGTCACAGATACGCAGTATTTT. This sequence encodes CASSRPGEAVTDTQYF.